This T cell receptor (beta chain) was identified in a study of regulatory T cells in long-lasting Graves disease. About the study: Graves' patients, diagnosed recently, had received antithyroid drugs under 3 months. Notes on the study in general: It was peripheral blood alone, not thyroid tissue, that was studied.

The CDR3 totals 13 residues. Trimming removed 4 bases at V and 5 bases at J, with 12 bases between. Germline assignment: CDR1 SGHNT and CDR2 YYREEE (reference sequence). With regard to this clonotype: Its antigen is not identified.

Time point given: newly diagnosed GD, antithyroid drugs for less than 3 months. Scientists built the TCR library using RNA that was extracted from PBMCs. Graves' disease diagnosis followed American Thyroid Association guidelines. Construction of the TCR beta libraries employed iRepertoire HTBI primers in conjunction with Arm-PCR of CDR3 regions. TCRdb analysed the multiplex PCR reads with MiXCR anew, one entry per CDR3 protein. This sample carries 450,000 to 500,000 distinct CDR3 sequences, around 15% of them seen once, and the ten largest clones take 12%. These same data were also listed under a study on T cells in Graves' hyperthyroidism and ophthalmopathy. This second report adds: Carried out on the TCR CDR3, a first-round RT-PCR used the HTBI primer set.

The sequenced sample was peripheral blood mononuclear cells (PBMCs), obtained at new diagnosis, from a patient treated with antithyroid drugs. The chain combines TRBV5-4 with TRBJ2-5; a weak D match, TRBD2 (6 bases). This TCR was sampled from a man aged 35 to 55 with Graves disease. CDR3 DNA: TGTGCCAGCAGCCCGGGACTTAGCGAGACCCAGTACTTC. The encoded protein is CASSPGLSETQYF.